These 20 T cell receptor beta chains were all obtained from the same sample, sequenced in a study of blood T cell repertoires in COVID-19 (TCRdb year 2020). Receptor amplification or capture employed the immunoSEQ multiplex PCR assay. In TCRdb, the immuneACCESS table is reduced to in-frame sequences with V and J assigned. These tables do not hold every clone; where another copy was compared, an unresolved V gene accounts for under half, and the others remain unexplained. Across this sample there are fewer than 300,000 clones, with roughly 88% seen only once. Of the sample, 0.87% falls within the top ten clones. What was sequenced was peripheral blood. The receptors were sampled from a human donor with COVID-19, enrolled during active disease. The donor label of this sample is uncertain.

The sample holds one count of this clone. The V call is TRBV27, the J call TRBJ1-3; 7 bases are a match to TRBD1. This CDR3 is 15 amino acids long. Germline CDR1 and CDR2: MNHEY and SMNVEV (reference sequence). The V gene end was trimmed by 10 bases and the J gene end by 0 bases; junction bases not matched to a gene: 9. The CDR3 protein is CATRDSLFSGNTIYF. Written as DNA, the CDR3 is TGTGCCACCAGGGACAGTCTCTTCTCTGGAAACACCATATATTTT.

V usage is TRBV6-5 and J usage is TRBJ1-2; unclear D gene. V lost 7 bases to trimming and J lost 8 bases, with 20 bases between them. This CDR3 spans 14 amino acids. CDR1 is MNHEY and CDR2 is SVGAGI in the germline V gene. The CDR3 nucleotides read TGTGCCAGCATACCTTCGAGAGAGGGTAGGGGCTACACCTTC. Amino acid sequence: CASIPSREGRGYTF.

V gene TRBV19 combines with J gene TRBJ1-5; D is unresolved. The V end was cut by 2 bases, the J end by 6 bases, with 17 bases between. The CDR3 consists of 16 residues. Germline V CDR1 and CDR2: LNHDA, SQIVND (reference sequence). CDR3 in DNA: TGTGCCAGTAGTATAAATGAGGCAGTTTTGGGTCAGCCCCAGCATTTT. This sequence encodes CASSINEAVLGQPQHF.

The genes are TRBV27 and TRBJ2-1; 7 nucleotides agree with TRBD2. Trimming at V came to 3 bases and at J to 0 bases, leaving 8 bases not matched to a gene. Germline V gene lookup returns CDR1 MNHEY and CDR2 SMNVEV (reference sequence). The CDR3 is made up of 17 amino acids. The CDR3 nucleotides are TGTGCCAGCAGTTTCGGGAGGCCAGTCAGCTCCTACAATGAGCAGTTCTTC. Translating it yields CASSFGRPVSSYNEQFF.

The J gene is TRBJ1-5, the V gene TRBV2; D call uncertain. V lost 6 bases to trimming and J lost 6 bases, with 18 bases between them. The CDR3 totals 15 residues. Germline V gives CDR1 SNHLY, CDR2 FYNNEI. The CDR3 DNA sequence: TGTGCCAGCAGACGGGGTGGTTCGGTGGGTCAGCCCCAGCATTTT. Encoded protein: CASRRGGSVGQPQHF.

This clone was recorded once. The chain is built from TRBV5-1 and TRBJ1-5, with D possibly TRBD1 on 5 matching bases. This CDR3 has 15 residues. Germline V gives CDR1 SGHRS, CDR2 YFSETQ. V was clipped by 4 bases and J by 7 bases, with 18 bases between them. CDR3 protein: CASSPGGGEGQPQHF. DNA of the CDR3: TGCGCCAGCAGCCCCGGAGGAGGGGAGGGACAGCCCCAGCATTTT.

Concerning this clone itself: Other nucleotide sequences from this sample produce the same CDR3. The chain carries TRBV9 and TRBJ1-1; 9 nucleotides align to TRBD1. The V and J ends lost 0 bases and 0 bases, in that order; junction bases with no gene match: 3. CDR3 length equals 16 residues. Germline CDR1 and CDR2: SGDLS and YYNGEE. The CDR3 DNA sequence: TGTGCCAGCAGCGTAGGGACAGGGGCCATGAACACTGAAGCTTTCTTT. Its translation is CASSVGTGAMNTEAFF.

The J gene is TRBJ2-1, the V gene TRBV6-1; 11 bases fit TRBD2. Per the germline V gene, CDR1 is MNHNS and CDR2 is SASEGT. The CDR3 has 15 residues. The V and J ends lost 4 bases and 4 bases, in that order; junction bases with no gene match: 3. This CDR3 reads CASSATSGTYNEQFF. CDR3 DNA: TGTGCCAGCAGTGCGACTAGCGGGACTTACAATGAGCAGTTCTTC.

V usage is TRBV28 and J usage is TRBJ2-3, with 11 bases aligning to TRBD2. Trimming at V came to 5 bases and at J to 5 bases, leaving 9 bases not matched to a gene. The CDR3 has 16 residues. The V gene's germline CDR1 is MDHEN and CDR2 SYDVKM. This CDR3 reads CASSPALAGAVDTQYF. CDR3 bases: TGTGCCAGCAGTCCAGCACTAGCGGGGGCGGTAGATACGCAGTATTTT.

CDR3 in amino acids: CSVGRAGINTEAFF. The CDR3 region has the DNA TGCAGCGTTGGAAGGGCGGGGATAAACACTGAAGCTTTCTTT. The chain uses TRBV29-1 and TRBJ1-1; no reliable D call. Germline values: CDR1 SQVTM, CDR2 ANQGSEA. The CDR3 sequence is 14 residues long. V was cut by 4 bases and J by 2 bases, with 14 bases left in between.

The chain employs TRBV2 and TRBJ1-5; D gene unclear. Trimming took off 7 bases at V and 6 bases at J, with 16 bases between the two ends. Germline V gene sequence: CDR1 SNHLY, CDR2 FYNNEI. The CDR3 spans 14 residues. CDR3 in amino acids: CASTNPAGTQPQHF. CDR3 bases: TGTGCCAGCACTAACCCGGCGGGAACTCAGCCCCAGCATTTT.

The chain has TRBV6-2 or TRBV6-3 and TRBJ2-7; TRBD2 matches 8 bases. V shed 2 bases, J shed 6 bases, and the junction held 12 bases outside the gene matches. The CDR3 is made up of 16 amino acids. CDR1 MNHEY and CDR2 SVGEGT come from the germline V gene. CDR3 in amino acids: CASSYNEREPLGEQYF. For the CDR3, the DNA is TGTGCCAGCAGTTACAACGAGCGGGAGCCCCTGGGCGAGCAGTACTTC.

This rearrangement joins TRBV2 to TRBJ1-1; D is undetermined. The CDR3 has 13 amino acids. V dropped 5 bases and J dropped 0 bases, with 7 bases sitting between them. CDR1 is SNHLY and CDR2 is FYNNEI in the germline V gene. In DNA form, the CDR3 reads TGTGCCAGCAGTAATTACATGAACACTGAAGCTTTCTTT. Translation gives CASSNYMNTEAFF. Full variable domain (missing parts from reference TRBV2 and TRBJ1-1): EPEVTQTPSHQVTQMGQEVILRCVPISNHLYFYWYRQILGQKVEFLVSFYNNEISEKSEIFDDQFSVERPDGSNFTLKIRSTKLEDSAMYFCASSNYMNTEAFFGQGTRLTVV.

The J gene is TRBJ2-5, the V gene TRBV7-3; 7 bases match TRBD1. CDR1 and CDR2 (germline): SGHTA, FQGTGA. The CDR3 runs 14 residues. The J segment lost 10 bases and the V segment lost 0 bases, leaving 8 bases of the junction unmatched. The CDR3 here is CASSLTPDPGGQYF. DNA for the CDR3: TGTGCCAGCAGCTTAACCCCAGATCCAGGGGGCCAGTACTTC.

The CDR3 coding sequence is TGTGCCAGCAGCGTAGTAGGGGGGGACCGCTCCGGGGAGCTGTTTTTT. Amino acid sequence: CASSVVGGDRSGELFF. This sequence joins TRBV9 and TRBJ2-2; weak D call: TRBD2 (7 bases). The CDR3 loop spans 16 amino acids. The germline V gene encodes CDR1 SGDLS and CDR2 YYNGEE. V shed 0 bases and J shed 6 bases, with 15 bases lying between them.

This clone was detected once. The chain has TRBV5-1 and TRBJ2-3, with TRBD2 identical over 15 bases. V dropped 4 bases and J dropped 1; count of bases not matched to a gene: 4. The CDR3 totals 17 residues. Per the germline V gene, CDR1 is SGHRS and CDR2 is YFSETQ. DNA for the CDR3: TGCGCCAGCAGCACCGGGACTAGCGGGAGGCGCACAGATACGCAGTATTTT. It yields the protein CASSTGTSGRRTDTQYF.

V gene TRBV13 combines with J gene TRBJ2-7, with TRBD1 identical over 8 bases. Germline lookup yields CDR1 PRHDT and CDR2 FYEKMQ (reference sequence). The CDR3 covers 15 residues. V gave up 3 bases and J gave up 5 bases; unmatched junction bases: 9. The CDR3 DNA reads as TGTGCCAGCAGCTTTGGCCAGGACAGGGCCCACGAGCAGTACTTC. Translation gives CASSFGQDRAHEQYF.

In DNA, the CDR3 is TGTGCCTGGAGTGTACAGTCCAGGGTCGGCTACACCTTC. This codes for CAWSVQSRVGYTF. This chain links TRBV30 with TRBJ1-2, with a tentative D call TRBD1 (5 bases). The germline gives CDR1 GTSNPN, CDR2 SVGIG (reference sequence). This CDR3 has 13 residues. Trimming stripped 0 bases from V and 8 bases from J, with 13 bases between. Variable domain in full (rest from reference TRBV30 and TRBJ1-2): SQTIHQWPATLVQPVGSPLSLECTVEGTSNPNLYWYRQAAGRGLQLLFYSVGIGQISSEVPQNLSASRPQDRQFILSSKKLLLSDSGFYLCAWSVQSRVGYTFGSGTRLTVV.

The chain employs TRBV21-1 and TRBJ1-2; TRBD1, the table's D call, was not compared with the DNA. TRBV21-1 is termed a pseudogene. The CDR3 is 16 residues long. The CDR3 coding sequence is TGTGCCAGCAGCAAATTGGGTGGCAGGGTGAACTATGGCTACACCTTC. Its translation: CASSKLGGRVNYGYTF.

The rearrangement uses TRBV6-5 and TRBJ1-1; D is uncertain. The CDR3 is 13 amino acids. The V gene lost 6 bases and the J gene lost 1 base, with 9 bases spanning the gap. Germline V gene lookup returns CDR1 MNHEY and CDR2 SVGAGI. The CDR3 region has the DNA TGTGCCAGCAGCGTAATCCGGAACACTGAAGCTTTCTTT. Translated, it gives CASSVIRNTEAFF.